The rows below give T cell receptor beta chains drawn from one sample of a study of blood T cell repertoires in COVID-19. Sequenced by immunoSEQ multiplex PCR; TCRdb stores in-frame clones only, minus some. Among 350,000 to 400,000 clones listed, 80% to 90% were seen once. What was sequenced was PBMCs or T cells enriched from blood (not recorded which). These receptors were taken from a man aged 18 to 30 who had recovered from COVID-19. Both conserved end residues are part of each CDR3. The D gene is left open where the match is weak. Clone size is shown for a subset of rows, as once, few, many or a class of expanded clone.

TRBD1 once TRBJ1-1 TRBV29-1 TGCAGCGTTCGAGGGACAGGGCGCGCTGAAGCTTTCTTT CSVRGTGRAEAFF
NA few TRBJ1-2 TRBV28 TGTGCCAGCAGGCAGGCGACCTATGGCTACACCTTC CASRQATYGYTF
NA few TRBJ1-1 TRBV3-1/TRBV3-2 TGTGCCAGCAGCCAAGAGGACAGGAACACTGAAGCTTTCTTT CASSQEDRNTEAFF
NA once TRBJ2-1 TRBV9 TGTGCCAGCAGCGTTAGGGACTCCTCCAATGAGCAGTTCTTC CASSVRDSSNEQFF
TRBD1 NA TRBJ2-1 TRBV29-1 TGCAGCGTTGATAGGGACAGCTACAATGAGCAGTTCTTC CSVDRDSYNEQFF
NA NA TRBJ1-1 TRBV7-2 TGTGCCAGCAGCTTAGGAAAGTTCAGGGGGAACACTGAAGCTTTCTTT CASSLGKFRGNTEAFF
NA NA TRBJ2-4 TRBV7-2 TGTGCCAGCAGCTTTGGGGGGGCGGACATTCAGTACTTC CASSFGGADIQYF
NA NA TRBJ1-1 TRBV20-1 TGCAGTGCTAGAGTGTCCAGGGGAGCTTTCTTT CSARVSRGAFF
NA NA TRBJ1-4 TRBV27 TGTGCCAGCGGCGGGGTTGGAGAAAAACTGTTTTTT CASGGVGEKLFF
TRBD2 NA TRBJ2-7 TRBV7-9 TGTGCCAGCAGCTCACCGGGACTAGCGGGAGGATGGCGATCCTACGAGCAGTACTTC CASSSPGLAGGWRSYEQYF
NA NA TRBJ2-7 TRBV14 TGTGCCAGCAGCCAAGAAGTGGGGGCAGGAGGGCAGTACTTC CASSQEVGAGGQYF
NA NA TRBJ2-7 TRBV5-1 TGCGCCAGCAGTCAGGGTCAAGACGAGCAGTACTTC CASSQGQDEQYF